These 8 T cell receptor beta chains share one sample of origin, sequenced in a study of blood T cell repertoires in COVID-19. Clones were read by immunoSEQ multiplex PCR, and TCRdb kept only the in-frame ones, dropping some. This sample has roughly 97,000 clones, with approximately 88% found just once. The sequenced sample was peripheral blood. The receptor set was obtained from a man aged 60 to 69 with acute or convalescent COVID-19.

This chain joins TRBV7-6 and TRBJ1-2; D is unclear. V was cut by 0 bases and J by 4 bases, with 12 bases left in between. Per germline, CDR1 SGHVS and CDR2 FNYEAQ. The CDR3 is 15 amino acids. This CDR3 is CASSLAASGFYGYTF. CDR3 nucleotide sequence: TGTGCCAGCAGCTTAGCGGCATCCGGGTTCTATGGCTACACCTTC.

This chain uses TRBV6-1 with TRBJ1-1; D uncertain. Germline CDR1 reads MNHNS; CDR2 reads SASEGT. V shed 0 bases and J shed 2 bases, with 7 bases lying between them. The CDR3 loop spans 14 amino acids. The CDR3 spells CASSEAQPNTEAFF. In DNA, the CDR3 is TGTGCCAGCAGTGAAGCACAGCCTAACACTGAAGCTTTCTTT.

V and J are TRBV5-1 and TRBJ2-7; the match to TRBD2 covers 10 bases. Germline CDR1 is SGHRS and CDR2 is YFSETQ. With V trimmed by 5 bases and J by 5 bases, 4 bases remained unmatched. This CDR3 region has 13 residues. CDR3 DNA: TGCGCCAGCAGGGGGACTAGCGACCACGAGCAGTACTTC. The encoded protein is CASRGTSDHEQYF.

The chain employs TRBV5-1 and TRBJ1-3; no reliable D call. V was trimmed by 0 bases and J by 0 bases, leaving 7 bases between them. The CDR3 spans 15 residues. Per the germline V gene, CDR1 is SGHRS and CDR2 is YFSETQ. The CDR3 protein is CASSLASLSGNTIYF. The CDR3 DNA follows: TGCGCCAGCAGCTTGGCTTCACTCTCTGGAAACACCATATATTTT.

The gene calls are TRBV7-8 and TRBJ2-5; TRBD2 agrees at 13 bases. This CDR3 region has 16 residues. V shed 4 bases and J 6 bases; nucleotides not matched to a gene: 8. Germline-derived CDR1 and CDR2 are SGHVS and FQNEAQ. The CDR3 spells CASSWGGLAGQKTQYF. The CDR3 DNA sequence: TGTGCCAGCAGCTGGGGGGGACTAGCGGGACAAAAGACCCAGTACTTC.

In this sample, this clone turned up once. V gene TRBV7-8 combines with J gene TRBJ2-3; D gene uncertain. Germline CDR1 SGHVS, CDR2 FQNEAQ. V was cut by 6 bases and J by 0 bases, with 4 bases left in between. The CDR3 runs 12 residues. The CDR3 loop is CASRASTDTQYF. The CDR3, as DNA: TGTGCCAGCAGGGCTAGCACAGATACGCAGTATTTT.

The chain has TRBV5-1 and TRBJ2-2, with 8 nucleotides matching TRBD2. The CDR3 sequence is 16 residues long. The trim removed 4 bases at V and 2 bases at J, leaving 7 bases unmatched. Germline V CDR1 and CDR2: SGHRS, YFSETQ. CDR3 bases: TGCGCCAGCAGCGGAGGGTTAGCGGGAAACACCGGGGAGCTGTTTTTT. It is translated as CASSGGLAGNTGELFF.

The rearrangement uses TRBV20-1 and TRBJ1-5; TRBD1 might be the D (5 bases). The CDR3 spans 14 residues. The V end was cut by 3 bases, the J end by 3 bases, with 12 bases between. Germline CDR1 reads DFQATT; CDR2 reads SNEGSKA (reference sequence). CDR3 nucleotide sequence: TGCAGTGCTAGTTTGGGGGGGAACAATCAGCCCCAGCATTTT. It encodes CSASLGGNNQPQHF.